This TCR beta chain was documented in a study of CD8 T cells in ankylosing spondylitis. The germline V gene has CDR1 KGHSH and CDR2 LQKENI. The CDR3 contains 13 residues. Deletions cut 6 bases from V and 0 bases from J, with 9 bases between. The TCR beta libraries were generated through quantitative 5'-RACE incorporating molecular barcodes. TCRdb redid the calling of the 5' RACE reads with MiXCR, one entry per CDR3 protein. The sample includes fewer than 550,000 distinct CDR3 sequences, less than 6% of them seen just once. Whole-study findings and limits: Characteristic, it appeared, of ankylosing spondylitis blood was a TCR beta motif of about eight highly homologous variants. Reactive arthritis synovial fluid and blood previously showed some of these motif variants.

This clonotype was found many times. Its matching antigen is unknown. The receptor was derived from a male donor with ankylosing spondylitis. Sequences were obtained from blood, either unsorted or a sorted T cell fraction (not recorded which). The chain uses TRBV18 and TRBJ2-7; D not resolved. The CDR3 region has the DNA TGTGCCAGCTCGGACGGAATCTCCTACGAGCAGTACTTC. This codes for CASSDGISYEQYF.